This entry lists 10 T cell receptor beta chains sequenced from one sample in a study of Ad26.COV2.S vaccination and SARS-CoV-2 variants. The treatment here: 15 to 20 received Ad26.COV2.S at low or high dose, single or two shots; roughly 5 received placebo; per-sample allocation not given. Sampling was performed 63 days after the first vaccine or placebo injection. Data came from immunoSEQ multiplex PCR; TCRdb stores just in-frame clones and leaves some out. The sample lists approximately 480,000 clones, 87% seen once, with around 13% in the top ten. The sequencing here drew on peripheral blood, taken in a trial of Ad26.COV2.S vaccine versus placebo. Every receptor here comes from a person aged 18-65 years who received the Ad26.COV2.S COVID-19 vaccine or a placebo.

This chain uses TRBV7-9 with TRBJ1-6; TRBD1 agrees at 10 bases. This CDR3 spans 16 amino acids. V lost 5 bases and J lost 6; bases outside the gene matches: 7. The germline CDR1 and CDR2 sequences are SEHNR and FQNEAQ (reference sequence). Here the CDR3 reads CASSPPTGGLNSPLHF. CDR3 sequence (DNA): TGTGCCAGCAGCCCACCGACAGGGGGCCTTAATTCACCCCTCCACTTT.

This chain links TRBV6-2 or TRBV6-3 with TRBJ2-3; the match to TRBD2 covers 8 bases. V lost 5 bases and J lost 5; bases outside the gene matches: 6. Looked up from germline, CDR1 is MNHEY and CDR2 is SVGEGT. The CDR3 sequence is 14 residues long. The CDR3 here is CASSGEREIDTQYF. The CDR3 DNA reads TGTGCCAGCAGTGGGGAGCGGGAGATAGATACGCAGTATTTT.

The rearrangement links TRBV4-2 to TRBJ2-1; 10 bases map to TRBD2. The germline V gene encodes CDR1 LGHNA and CDR2 YNFKEQ. This CDR3 is 16 amino acids long. J lost 8 bases, V lost 0 bases, and 7 bases had no gene match. The CDR3 sequence is CASSQESGRAGHEQFF. The CDR3 DNA reads as TGTGCCAGCAGCCAAGAAAGCGGGAGGGCGGGGCATGAGCAGTTCTTC.

The chain couples TRBV29-1 to TRBJ1-1; 7 bases agree with TRBD1. CDR1 is SQVTM and CDR2 is ANQGSEA in the germline V gene. V shed 7 bases and J 1 base; nucleotides not matched to a gene: 12. The CDR3 totals 15 residues. The CDR3 DNA follows: TGCAGCGGCCAAGGGGGCTCTGTGAGGAACACTGAAGCTTTCTTT. Residues: CSGQGGSVRNTEAFF.

This chain links TRBV12-3 or TRBV12-4 with TRBJ2-2; D is ambiguous. The CDR3 contains 11 residues. Trimming stripped 3 bases from V and 6 bases from J, with 2 bases between. The CDR3 coding sequence is TGTGCCAGCAGTTTTTCCGGGGAGCTGTTTTTT. It yields the protein CASSFSGELFF.

This clone was observed a few times. The rearrangement joins TRBV24-1 to TRBJ1-2, with 7 bases matching TRBD1. The CDR3 is made up of 15 amino acids. Looked up from germline, CDR1 is KGHDR and CDR2 is SFDVKD. V shed 6 bases and J 4 bases; nucleotides not matched to a gene: 10. The CDR3 is CATSPRVPGGYGYTF. CDR3 nucleotides: TGTGCCACCAGTCCAAGAGTCCCAGGGGGCTATGGCTACACCTTC.

V and J are TRBV18 and TRBJ2-5; D might be TRBD1 (6 bases). The CDR3 is 16 residues long. CDR1 is KGHSH and CDR2 is LQKENI in the germline V gene. Trimming shortened V by 6 bases and J by 3 bases, and 20 bases separated the two germline ends. Written as DNA, the CDR3 is TGTGCCAGCTCCCAACGCGACAGGCCCCGGGAAGAGACCCAGTACTTC. Encoded protein: CASSQRDRPREETQYF.

V usage is TRBV28 and J usage is TRBJ1-4; D not certain. The germline V gene encodes CDR1 MDHEN and CDR2 SYDVKM. The CDR3 has 13 residues. Trimming stripped 8 bases from V and 6 bases from J, with 13 bases between. The CDR3 sequence: CASGGGAYEKLFF. CDR3 nucleotides: TGTGCCAGCGGTGGAGGAGCATATGAAAAACTGTTTTTT. The full variable domain, completed using reference TRBV28 and TRBJ1-4, is DVKVTQSSRYLVKRTGEKVFLECVQDMDHENMFWYRQDPGLGLRLIYFSYDVKMKEKGDIPEGYSVSREKKERFSLILESASTNQTSMYLCASGGGAYEKLFFGSGTQLSVL.

The table lists this clone with a count of one. The rearrangement uses TRBV6-2 or TRBV6-3 and TRBJ1-5, with 9 bases fitting TRBD1. The V and J ends lost 5 bases and 4 bases, in that order; junction bases with no gene match: 9. CDR3 length equals 16 residues. In germline, CDR1 is MNHEY, CDR2 SVGEGT. CDR3 in amino acids: CASSSPGQGRNQPQHF. The CDR3 DNA reads TGTGCCAGCAGTAGTCCCGGACAGGGGAGAAATCAGCCCCAGCATTTT.

The V and J genes are TRBV7-2 and TRBJ2-2, with D hard to call. The CDR3 is 17 amino acids. With 2 bases removed from V and 1 base from J, the gap between germline ends came to 14 bases. Looked up from germline, CDR1 is SGHTA and CDR2 is FQGNSA. The CDR3 bases are TGTGCCAGCAGCTTATCCGCTTTTACAAGGAACACCGGGGAGCTGTTTTTT. As protein: CASSLSAFTRNTGELFF.